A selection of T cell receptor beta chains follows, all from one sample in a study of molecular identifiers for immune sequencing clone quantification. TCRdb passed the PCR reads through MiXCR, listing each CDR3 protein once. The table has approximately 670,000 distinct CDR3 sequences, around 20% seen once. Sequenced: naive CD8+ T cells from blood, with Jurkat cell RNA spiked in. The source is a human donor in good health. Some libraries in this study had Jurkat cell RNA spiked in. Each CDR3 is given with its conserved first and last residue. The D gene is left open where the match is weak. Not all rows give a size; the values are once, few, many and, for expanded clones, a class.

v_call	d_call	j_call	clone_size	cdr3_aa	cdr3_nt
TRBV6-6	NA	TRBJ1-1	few	CASSYYEAFF	TGTGCCAGCAGTTATTATGAAGCTTTCTTT
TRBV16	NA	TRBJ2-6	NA	CASSQWADLGSLEGANVLTF	TGTGCCAGCAGCCAATGGGCAGATTTGGGATCCTTAGAGGGGGCCAACGTCCTGACTTTC
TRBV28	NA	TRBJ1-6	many	CASRTDYSPLHF	TGTGCCAGCAGGACAGACTATTCACCCCTCCACTTT
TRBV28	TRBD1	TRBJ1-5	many	CASSLRQRTGANQPQHF	TGTGCCAGCAGTTTACGCCAACGGACAGGCGCTAATCAGCCCCAGCATTTT
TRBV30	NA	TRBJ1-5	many	CAWSVRGTGTQPQHF	TGTGCCTGGAGTGTACGAGGAACGGGCACCCAGCCCCAGCATTTT
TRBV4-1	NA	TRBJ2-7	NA	CASRPNWGSYEQYF	TGCGCCAGCAGACCCAATTGGGGGTCTTACGAGCAGTACTTC
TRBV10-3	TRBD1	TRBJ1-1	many	CATVAGTGMNTEAFF	TGTGCCACAGTGGCCGGGACAGGGATGAACACTGAAGCTTTCTTT
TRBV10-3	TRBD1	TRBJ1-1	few	CAISEGTGIFTEAFF	TGTGCCATCAGTGAGGGGACAGGGATATTCACTGAAGCTTTCTTT
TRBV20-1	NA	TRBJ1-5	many	CSARRGTDQPQHF	TGCAGTGCTAGGAGAGGGACTGATCAGCCCCAGCATTTT
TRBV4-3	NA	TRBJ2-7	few	CASSQNRLGEYEQYF	TGCGCCAGCAGCCAAAACCGCCTAGGGGAATACGAGCAGTACTTC
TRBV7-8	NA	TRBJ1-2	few	CASSAWTEITNYGYTF	TGTGCCAGCAGCGCATGGACAGAAATTACTAACTATGGCTACACCTTC
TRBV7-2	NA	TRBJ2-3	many	CASSLGGPITQYF	TGTGCCAGCAGCTTAGGAGGACCGATTACGCAGTATTTT
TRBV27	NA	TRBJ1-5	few	CASSPAQPQHF	TGTGCCAGCAGCCCGGCACAGCCCCAGCATTTT
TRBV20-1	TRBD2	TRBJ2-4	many	CSAQVTVAGRQQNIQYF	TGCAGTGCACAAGTTACAGTAGCGGGACGCCAACAAAACATTCAGTACTTC
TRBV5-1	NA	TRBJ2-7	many	CASSLAPETRFYEQYF	TGCGCCAGCAGCTTGGCCCCGGAAACGAGATTCTACGAGCAGTACTTC
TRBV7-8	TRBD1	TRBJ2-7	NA	CAGSWGQINEQYF	TGTGCCGGCAGCTGGGGACAGATCAACGAGCAGTACTTC
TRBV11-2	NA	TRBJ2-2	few	CASSFVSRGELFF	TGTGCCAGCAGCTTTGTGTCTCGCGGGGAGCTGTTTTTT
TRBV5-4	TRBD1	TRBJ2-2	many	CASSRAGQGVTGELFF	TGTGCCAGCAGCAGGGCGGGACAGGGGGTCACCGGGGAGCTGTTTTTT
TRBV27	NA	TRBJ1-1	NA	CASSSRTGYNTEAFF	TGTGCCAGCAGTTCCCGAACAGGATACAACACTGAAGCTTTCTTT
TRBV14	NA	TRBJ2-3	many	CASSQDLTADTQYF	TGTGCCAGCAGCCAAGATCTCACGGCGGATACGCAGTATTTT